This T cell receptor (beta chain) was documented in a study of T cell responses to AZD1222 COVID-19 vaccine. General study results and limits: All repertoire sampling was performed exclusively after the peak T cell response.

To note about this clone: Its antigen is undetermined.

With 1 base clipped from V and 6 bases from J, the junction kept 4 bases outside the gene matches. CDR1 is LGHDT and CDR2 is YNNKEL in the germline V gene (reference sequence). CDR3 length: 15 residues. The data were produced by immunoSEQ multiplex PCR, yet TCRdb's version contains in-frame clones alone and is incomplete. The sample carries roughly 80,000 clones, about 89% recorded once. The rearrangement links TRBV3-1 (or the pseudogene TRBV3-2) to TRBJ2-7; TRBD1 matches 12 bases. This TCR was sampled from an adult in good health. Specimen: peripheral blood, collected on day 0 of MenACWY control vaccination. The CDR3 sequence is CASSQVPGQGAEQYF. The CDR3 DNA reads as TGTGCCAGCAGCCAAGTACCGGGACAGGGGGCCGAGCAGTACTTC.